This T cell receptor (beta chain) was sequenced in a study of T-cell memory formation after mild COVID-19. TCRdb reprocessed the 5' RACE reads via MiXCR and lists one record per CDR3 protein. The sample lists 450,000 or so distinct CDR3 sequences; around a quarter were seen once. Looked up from germline, CDR1 is SGHTA and CDR2 is FQGTGA. The V end lost 2 bases, the J end lost 0 bases, and 17 bases lay between the germline ends. The length of the CDR3 is 18 residues. This clonotype was detected a few times. The V and J genes are TRBV7-3 and TRBJ2-4; D may match TRBD1 or TRBD2 (5 bases each). Input material: PBMCs or a T cell subset sorted from them (not recorded which). The sequence derives from an adult woman who had mild COVID-19 (a few samples of this study predate the infection). Cell type and time point are not known. CDR3 loop: CASSLWDGVGIAKNIQYF. DNA for the CDR3: TGTGCCAGCAGCTTATGGGACGGGGTAGGGATAGCCAAAAACATTCAGTACTTC.